The entry below gives a single T cell receptor (beta chain) sequence along with its context. Germline CDR1 is SEHNR and CDR2 is FQNEAQ (reference sequence). The V segment lost 5 bases and the J segment 1 base; nucleotides outside the gene matches: 13. The CDR3 has 19 residues. This table comes from immunoSEQ multiplex PCR, and its TCRdb copy is limited to in-frame clones, with some not included. The sample carries over 85,000 clones, approximately 89% recorded once. This sample is part of a study of T cell changes during pregnancy in multiple sclerosis. The receptor was derived from a female donor in good health, enrolled as a control in a pregnancy study. The chain joins TRBV7-9 to TRBJ2-7; the match to TRBD2 covers 14 bases. Sequenced material: peripheral blood, taken in the first trimester of pregnancy. The CDR3 DNA is TGTGCCAGCAGCATCTACCGGGGACTAGCGGGGGTCCCATCCTACGAGCAGTACTTC. Amino acids: CASSIYRGLAGVPSYEQYF. The full variable domain, with the rest looked up from reference TRBV7-9 and TRBJ2-7, is DTGVSQNPRHKITKRGQNVTFRCDPISEHNRLYWYRQTLGQGPEFLTYFQNEAQLEKSRLLSDRFSAERPKGSFSTLEIQRTEQGDSAMYLCASSIYRGLAGVPSYEQYFGPGTRLTVT.